The 3 T cell receptor beta chains below all came from one sample that was sequenced in a study of shared clonotypes between healthy human individuals. TCRdb's copy holds only in-frame clones and misses some; the assay was immunoSEQ multiplex PCR. Of 550,000 to 850,000 clones listed, about 74% are singletons. Sample: memory CD4+ T cells sorted from blood. Subset: CD45RA-negative fraction. All receptors come from a woman under 40 in good health.

This clone has a handful of counts. This same CDR3 is encoded by further DNA sequences in the sample. V usage is TRBV4-1 and J usage is TRBJ1-5; D is possibly TRBD1 (5 bases). The CDR3 consists of 15 residues. V was trimmed by 4 bases and J by 2 bases, leaving 12 bases between them. Germline assignment: CDR1 MGHRA and CDR2 YSYEKL. The CDR3 DNA reads TGCGCCAGCAGCCTAGGAGGGGCGGGCAATCAGCCCCAGCATTTT. It translates to CASSLGGAGNQPQHF.

V gene TRBV28 combines with J gene TRBJ2-1; TRBD2 agrees at 9 bases. V was clipped by 8 bases and J by 6 bases; unmatched bases: 8. The CDR3 is made up of 14 amino acids. CDR1 MDHEN and CDR2 SYDVKM come from the germline V gene. CDR3 sequence (DNA): TGTGCCAGCCGGTTGCCTAGCGGGGCCAATGAGCAGTTCTTC. This sequence encodes CASRLPSGANEQFF.

As for this clone: Other DNA sequences in this specimen translate into the identical CDR3. V gene TRBV5-1 combines with J gene TRBJ1-1, with D tentatively TRBD1 (6 bases). CDR1 and CDR2 from the germline V gene are SGHRS and YFSETQ. The CDR3 is 13 residues long. Trimming removed 5 bases at V and 1 base at J, with 9 bases between. The CDR3 sequence is CASSRGENTEAFF. CDR3 coding DNA: TGCGCCAGCAGTAGGGGGGAGAACACTGAAGCTTTCTTT.